This T cell receptor beta chain originates from a study of T cell responses to AZD1222 COVID-19 vaccine. Whole-study findings and limits: Spike as a whole was targeted by vaccine-associated CD4 TCRs, dominant at 160-218 and 743-854. Of spike-specific TCRs, nearly half reportedly target regions left unmutated in variants. Following two doses of AZD1222, Spike-specific TCR breadth and depth rose. White British ancestry dominated among donors, who included more females, and clonal diversity was possibly underestimated.

Sequenced by immunoSEQ multiplex PCR; TCRdb stores in-frame clones only, minus some. Here the sample spans some 130,000 clones, 89% being singletons. V shed 7 bases, J shed 1 base, and the junction held 3 bases outside the gene matches. The CDR3 extends over 13 amino acids. Germline CDR1 is MNHEY and CDR2 is SVGAGI. Concerning this clone: The target antigen is unknown.

The sequence was obtained from an adult in good health. This chain uses TRBV6-5 with TRBJ1-1; 7 positions agree with TRBD1. The sequenced sample was peripheral blood, obtained on day 0 of AZD1222 vaccination. For the CDR3, the DNA is TGTGCCAGCATTAGACAGGGGAACACTGAAGCTTTCTTT. Residues: CASIRQGNTEAFF.